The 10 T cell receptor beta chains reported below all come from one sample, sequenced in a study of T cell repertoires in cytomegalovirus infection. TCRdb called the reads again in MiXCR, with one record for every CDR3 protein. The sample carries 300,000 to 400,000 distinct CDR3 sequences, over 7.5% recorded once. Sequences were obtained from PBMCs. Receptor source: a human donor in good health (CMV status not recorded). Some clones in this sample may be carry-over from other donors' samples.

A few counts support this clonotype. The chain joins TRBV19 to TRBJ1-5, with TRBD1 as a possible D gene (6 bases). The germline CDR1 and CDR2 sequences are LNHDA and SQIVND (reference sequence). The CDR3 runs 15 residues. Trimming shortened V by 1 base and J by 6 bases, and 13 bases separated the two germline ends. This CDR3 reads CASSIGGQGIQPQHF. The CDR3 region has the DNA TGTGCCAGTAGTATAGGGGGGCAGGGAATTCAGCCCCAGCATTTT.

CDR3 protein: CASRRTGVVEAFF. In DNA, the CDR3 is TGTGCCAGCAGACGGACAGGGGTGGTAGAAGCTTTCTTT. The chain uses TRBV6-6 and TRBJ1-1, with 9 bases matching TRBD1. V shed 6 bases and J 8 bases; nucleotides not matched to a gene: 7. The CDR3 extends over 13 amino acids. From germline, CDR1 is MNHNY and CDR2 SVGAGI (reference sequence).

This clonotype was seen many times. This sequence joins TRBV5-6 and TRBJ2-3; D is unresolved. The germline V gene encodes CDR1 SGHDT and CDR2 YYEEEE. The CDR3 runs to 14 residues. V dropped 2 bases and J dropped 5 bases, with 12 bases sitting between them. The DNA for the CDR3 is TGTGCCAGCAGCTTTAACCACGGTGGAGATACGCAGTATTTT. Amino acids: CASSFNHGGDTQYF.

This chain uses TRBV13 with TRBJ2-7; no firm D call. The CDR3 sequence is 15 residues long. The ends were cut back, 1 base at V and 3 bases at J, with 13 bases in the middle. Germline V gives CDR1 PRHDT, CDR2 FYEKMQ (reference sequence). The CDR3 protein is CASSLAFGNHYEQYF. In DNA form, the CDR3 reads TGTGCCAGCAGCTTAGCCTTTGGGAACCACTACGAGCAGTACTTC.

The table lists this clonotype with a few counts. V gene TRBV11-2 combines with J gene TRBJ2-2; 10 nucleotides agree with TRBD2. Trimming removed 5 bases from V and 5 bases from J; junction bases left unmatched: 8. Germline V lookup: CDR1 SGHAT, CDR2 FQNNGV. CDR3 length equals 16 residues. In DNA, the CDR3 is TGTGCCAGCAGCCGATCAACTAGCGGGAAGACCGGGGAGCTGTTTTTT. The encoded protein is CASSRSTSGKTGELFF.

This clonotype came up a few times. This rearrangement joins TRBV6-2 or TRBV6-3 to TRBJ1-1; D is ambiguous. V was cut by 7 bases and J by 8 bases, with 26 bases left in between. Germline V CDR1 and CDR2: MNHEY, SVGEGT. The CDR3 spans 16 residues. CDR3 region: CASKQSIRTRLWEAFF. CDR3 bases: TGTGCCAGCAAGCAATCGATCAGGACGCGCTTGTGGGAAGCTTTCTTT.

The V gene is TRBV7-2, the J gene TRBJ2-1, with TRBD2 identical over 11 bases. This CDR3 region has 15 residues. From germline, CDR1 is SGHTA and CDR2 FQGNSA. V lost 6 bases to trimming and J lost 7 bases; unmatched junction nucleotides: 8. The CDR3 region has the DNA TGTGCCAGCAGGCGGATAGCGGGAGGGCCTAATGAGCAGTTCTTC. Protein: CASRRIAGGPNEQFF.

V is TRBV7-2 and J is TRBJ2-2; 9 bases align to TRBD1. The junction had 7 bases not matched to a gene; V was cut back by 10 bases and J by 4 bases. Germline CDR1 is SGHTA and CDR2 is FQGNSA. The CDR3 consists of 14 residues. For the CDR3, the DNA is TGTGCCACACTACAGGGGGCGCCCACCGGGGAGCTGTTTTTT. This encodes CATLQGAPTGELFF.

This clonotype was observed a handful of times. The CDR3 nucleotides are TGTGCCAGCAGTTACTCGAGTTCGGGGTATGAGACCCAGTACTTC. Translation gives CASSYSSSGYETQYF. The rearrangement links TRBV6-5 to TRBJ2-5; weak D call: TRBD2 (5 bases). With 0 bases removed from V and 5 bases from J, the gap between germline ends came to 13 bases. The CDR3 is 15 residues long. Germline V gene sequence: CDR1 MNHEY, CDR2 SVGAGI.

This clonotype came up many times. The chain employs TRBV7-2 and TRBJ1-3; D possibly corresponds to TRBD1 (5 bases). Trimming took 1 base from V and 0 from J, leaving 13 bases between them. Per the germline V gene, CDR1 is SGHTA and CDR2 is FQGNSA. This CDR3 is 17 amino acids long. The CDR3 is CASSLVGVGTSGNTIYF. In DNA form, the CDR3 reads TGTGCCAGCAGCTTAGTAGGGGTGGGGACCTCTGGAAACACCATATATTTT.